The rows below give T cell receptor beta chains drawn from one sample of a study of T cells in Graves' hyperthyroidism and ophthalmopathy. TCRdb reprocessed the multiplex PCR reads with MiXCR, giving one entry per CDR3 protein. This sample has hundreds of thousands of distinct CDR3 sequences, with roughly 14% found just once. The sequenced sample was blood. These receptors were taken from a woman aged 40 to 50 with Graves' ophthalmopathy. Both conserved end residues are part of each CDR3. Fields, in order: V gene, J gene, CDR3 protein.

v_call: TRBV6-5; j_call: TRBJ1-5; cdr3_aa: CASRDRAMWGNQPQHF
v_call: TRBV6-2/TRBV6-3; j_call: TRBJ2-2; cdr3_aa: CASSYGEVSGMGTGELFF
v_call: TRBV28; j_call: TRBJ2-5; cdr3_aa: CASRPGGEETQYF
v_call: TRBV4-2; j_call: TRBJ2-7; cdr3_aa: CASRDMSLAGTYEQYF
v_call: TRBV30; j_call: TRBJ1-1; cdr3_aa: CAWSVTSGQAFF
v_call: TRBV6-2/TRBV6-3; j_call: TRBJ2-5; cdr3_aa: CASSPPGDLKETQYF
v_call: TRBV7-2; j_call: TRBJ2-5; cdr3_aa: CASSLAPNQETQYF
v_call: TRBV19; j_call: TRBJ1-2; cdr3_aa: CASSVTGYGYTF
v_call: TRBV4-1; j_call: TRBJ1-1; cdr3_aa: CASSQAQGRTEAFF
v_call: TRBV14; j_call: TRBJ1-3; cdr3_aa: CASSQSPAGNTIYF
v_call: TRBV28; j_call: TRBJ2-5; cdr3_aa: CASNSPVTGLAGRLRETQYF
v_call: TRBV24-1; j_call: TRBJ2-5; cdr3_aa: CATSDLGLAGAGETQYF
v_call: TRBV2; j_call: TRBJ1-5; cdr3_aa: CASGGPMNQPQHF
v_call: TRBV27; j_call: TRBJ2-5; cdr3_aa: CASSLSRGEETQYF
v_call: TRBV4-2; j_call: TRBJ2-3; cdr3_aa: CASRPLPPLDRATDTQYF
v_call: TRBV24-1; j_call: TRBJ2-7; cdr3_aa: CATSDSDRGEQYF
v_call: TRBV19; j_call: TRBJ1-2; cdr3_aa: CASIKGGTSYGYTF
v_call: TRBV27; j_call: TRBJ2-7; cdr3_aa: CASTDREGYEQYF
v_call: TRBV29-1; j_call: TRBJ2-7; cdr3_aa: CSVEVGHAQQYF
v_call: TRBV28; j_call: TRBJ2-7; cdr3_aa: CASRHPRLAGSSYEQYF
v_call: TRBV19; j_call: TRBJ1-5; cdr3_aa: CASSAQGARSNQPQHF
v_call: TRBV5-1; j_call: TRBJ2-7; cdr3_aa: CASSWEDPNYEQYF
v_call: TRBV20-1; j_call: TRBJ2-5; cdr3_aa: CSASLGQGLWTQYF
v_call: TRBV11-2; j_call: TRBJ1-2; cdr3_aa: CASSLDLDGYTF
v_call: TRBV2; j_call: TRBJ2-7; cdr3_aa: CASRTRLAGDEQYF
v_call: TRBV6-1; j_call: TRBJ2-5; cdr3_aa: CASSERTEETQYF
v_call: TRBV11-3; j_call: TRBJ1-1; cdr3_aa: CASSTRDREGTEAFF
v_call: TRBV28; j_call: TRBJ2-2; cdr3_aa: CASSLGGGHTGELFF
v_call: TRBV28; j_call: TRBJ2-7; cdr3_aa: CASSSPQVATGGEQYF
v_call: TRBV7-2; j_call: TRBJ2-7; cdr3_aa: CASSLATSGGAYEQYF
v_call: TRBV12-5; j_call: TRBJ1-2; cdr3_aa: CASGLDRGGDENYGYTF
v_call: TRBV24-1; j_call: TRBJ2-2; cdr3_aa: CATSDDRGSGTGELFF
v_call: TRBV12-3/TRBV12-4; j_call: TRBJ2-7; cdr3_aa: CASTLGGDYRYEQYF
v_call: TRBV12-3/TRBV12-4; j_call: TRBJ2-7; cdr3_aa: CASSLDPDEQYF
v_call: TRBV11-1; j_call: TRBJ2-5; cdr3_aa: CASSSRLAGGPGGETQYF
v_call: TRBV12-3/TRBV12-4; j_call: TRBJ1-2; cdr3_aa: CARRGTWTGGGYGYTF
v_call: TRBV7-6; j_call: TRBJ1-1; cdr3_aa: CASSPTDRMNTEAFF
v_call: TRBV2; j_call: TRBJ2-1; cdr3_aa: CASKGFSSYNEQFF
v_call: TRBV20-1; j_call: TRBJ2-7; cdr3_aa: CSATPETVGSYEQYF
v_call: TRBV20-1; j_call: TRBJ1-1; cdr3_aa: CSIHSGNTEAFF
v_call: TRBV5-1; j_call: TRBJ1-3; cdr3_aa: CASSLGTGGTLSTIYF
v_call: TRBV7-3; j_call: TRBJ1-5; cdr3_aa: CASSQTPNQPQHF
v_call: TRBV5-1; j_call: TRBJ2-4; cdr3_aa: CASSQRTGEPYIQYF
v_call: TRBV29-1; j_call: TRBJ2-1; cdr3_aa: CSVDGGRGLVYEQFF
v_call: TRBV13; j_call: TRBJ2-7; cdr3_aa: CASSLRAGRNYEQYF
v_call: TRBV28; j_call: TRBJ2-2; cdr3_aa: CASRPRTESGELFF
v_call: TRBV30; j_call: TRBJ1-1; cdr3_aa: CAMRAQGRTEAFF
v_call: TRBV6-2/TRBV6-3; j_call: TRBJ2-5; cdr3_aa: CASSYPTAGEETQYF
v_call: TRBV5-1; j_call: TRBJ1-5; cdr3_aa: CASSPIAGGDNQPQHF
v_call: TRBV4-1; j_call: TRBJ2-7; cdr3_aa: CASSQDWNSGIGEQYF
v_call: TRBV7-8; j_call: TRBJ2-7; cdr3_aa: CASRSRSSYEQYF
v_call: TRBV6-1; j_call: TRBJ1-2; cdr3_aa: CASSVSEGGYGYTF
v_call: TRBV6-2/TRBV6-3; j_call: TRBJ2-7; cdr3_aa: CASSYPEAYRALYEQYF